This record concerns one TCR beta chain sequence. What it recognizes is unknown. Germline-derived CDR1 and CDR2 are LNHDA and SQIVND (reference sequence). This CDR3 contains 12 residues. Between the trimmed V and J ends, which lost 3 bases and 5 bases, there was a span of 5 bases. The sample belongs to a study of T cell repertoires in cytomegalovirus infection. Study summary: The authors used CMV epitopes that were HLA-C-restricted (recently identified) and HLA-B-restricted (well studied). Whole-study results and caveats: CMV carriers having the relevant HLA were flagged by cumulative public TCR beta family frequency. The response measured ex vivo was dominated by TCR beta clonotypes (HLA-C-restricted and CMV-specific).

One entry per CDR3 protein results from TCRdb running MiXCR on the reads. Of 900,000 to 950,000 distinct CDR3 sequences listed, approximately 30% are singletons. The gene calls are TRBV19 and TRBJ2-1; D is unresolved. The receptor comes from a human donor in good health (CMV status not recorded). Some clones in this sample may be carry-over from other donors' samples. The sample in question was cultured CD8+ T cells from PBMCs, obtained from culture after CMV antigen stimulation. CDR3 loop: CASSMVDNEQFF. CDR3 nucleotides: TGTGCCAGTAGTATGGTAGACAATGAGCAGTTCTTC.